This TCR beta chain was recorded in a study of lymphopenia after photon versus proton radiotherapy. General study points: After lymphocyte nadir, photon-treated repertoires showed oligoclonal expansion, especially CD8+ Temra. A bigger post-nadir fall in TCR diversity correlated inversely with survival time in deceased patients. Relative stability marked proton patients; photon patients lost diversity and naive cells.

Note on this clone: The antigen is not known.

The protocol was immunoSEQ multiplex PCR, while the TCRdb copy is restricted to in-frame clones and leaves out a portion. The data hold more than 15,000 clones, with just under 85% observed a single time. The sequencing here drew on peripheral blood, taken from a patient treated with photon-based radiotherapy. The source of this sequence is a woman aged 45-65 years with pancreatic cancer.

In DNA, the CDR3 is TGTGCCTGGAGCCTGCCTGGGGAGCGCGAGCAGTACTTC. This gives the protein CAWSLPGEREQYF. This chain uses TRBV30 with TRBJ2-7; tentatively, D is TRBD2 (5 bases). This CDR3 is built from 13 residues. CDR1 and CDR2 from the germline V gene are GTSNPN and SVGIG (reference sequence). Trimming pared 3 bases from V and 6 bases from J, leaving 15 bases between. Full variable domain (missing parts from reference TRBV30 and TRBJ2-7): SQTIHQWPATLVQPVGSPLSLECTVEGTSNPNLYWYRQAAGRGLQLLFYSVGIGQISSEVPQNLSASRPQDRQFILSSKKLLLSDSGFYLCAWSLPGEREQYFGPGTRLTVT.